These 32 T cell receptor beta chains share one sample of origin, sequenced in a study of low-dose radiotherapy and immunotherapy resistance in tumors. Time point of the sample: before trial treatment. Primers used for first-strand cDNA, a TRAV- and TRBV-specific set, covered both alpha and beta chains. A constant-region primer paired with the V-primer adapter amplified TCRs over around 18 PCR cycles. In TCRdb, the reads were re-called with MiXCR into one record per CDR3 protein. The sample yields around 99,000 distinct CDR3 sequences, just under 9.5% seen once. Sequences were derived from PBMCs, sampled before treatment. The receptors derive from a male donor with prostate cancer.

This clonotype was observed many times. The CDR3 sequence: CASSLALGGSPLHF. The CDR3 DNA reads as TGTGCCAGCAGTTTAGCGCTCGGCGGATCACCCCTCCACTTT. The V gene is TRBV12-3 or TRBV12-4, the J gene TRBJ1-6; no firm D call. The CDR3 extends over 14 amino acids. Trimming took off 0 bases at V and 10 bases at J, with 10 bases between the two ends.

This clonotype was counted ten times or more. V is TRBV9 and J is TRBJ2-2, with D hard to call. Germline V gives CDR1 SGDLS, CDR2 YYNGEE. This CDR3 comprises 15 residues. V was shortened by 5 bases and J by 0 bases, with 11 bases between the two germline ends. The chain's CDR3 is CASSRAAANTGELFF. In DNA form, the CDR3 reads TGTGCCAGCAGTAGGGCGGCCGCGAACACCGGGGAGCTGTTTTTT.

This clonotype was observed at least ten times. DNA of the CDR3: TGTGCCAGCAGTGGGGACAGGACCTTCACAGATACGCAGTATTTT. Its translation: CASSGDRTFTDTQYF. The genes are TRBV6-5 and TRBJ2-3; 8 bases align to TRBD1. From germline, CDR1 is MNHEY and CDR2 SVGAGI. The CDR3 loop spans 15 amino acids. With 5 bases clipped from V and 2 bases from J, the junction kept 6 bases outside the gene matches.

As for this clonotype: A far larger clone is off by one base, so a read error is likely. The V call is TRBV28, the J call TRBJ2-1; weak D call: TRBD1 (6 bases). This CDR3 spans 13 amino acids. The germline gives CDR1 MDHEN, CDR2 SYDVKM. Between the trimmed V and J ends, which lost 1 base and 10 bases, there was a span of 11 bases. CDR3 sequence reads: CASSLSDSYEQFF. The DNA of the CDR3 is TGTGCCAGCAGTTTATCGGACAGTTACGAGCAGTTCTTC.

There are a few counts of this clonotype. The CDR3 loop is CASSPLLGSGQFF. DNA for the CDR3: TGTGCCAGCAGTCCCCTCCTAGGGTCCGGGCAGTTCTTC. This rearrangement joins TRBV12-3 or TRBV12-4 to TRBJ2-1; D call uncertain. V dropped 5 bases and J dropped 12 bases, with 17 bases sitting between them. The CDR3 contains 13 residues.

With regard to this clonotype: A read error is likely here: a far larger clone is one base away. A read error is likely, as this CDR3 ends without the conserved phenylalanine or tryptophan. The chain uses TRBV7-9 and TRBJ2-3; perhaps TRBD2 as D (5 bases). The CDR3 loop spans 16 amino acids. The germline V and J ends were trimmed by 5 bases and 4 bases, with 19 bases remaining between them. Germline V gives CDR1 SEHNR, CDR2 FQNEAQ (reference sequence). In DNA, the CDR3 is TGTGCCAGCAGCCAAGATCGAACGGGAACGGCAGATACGCAGTATTCT. Protein sequence: CASSQDRTGTADTQYS.

Many counts were recorded for this clonotype. This chain links TRBV3-1 with TRBJ2-1; 8 nucleotides line up with TRBD2. CDR3 length: 14 amino acids. Germline V gives CDR1 LGHDT, CDR2 YNNKEL (reference sequence). V trimming: 6 bases; J trimming: 3 bases; junction bases outside the gene matches: 4. The CDR3 is CASRTSGSYNEQFF. In DNA form, the CDR3 reads TGTGCCAGCAGAACCAGCGGGAGCTACAATGAGCAGTTCTTC.

This clonotype was detected ten times or more. The chain is built from TRBV6-6 and TRBJ1-4; 8 positions agree with TRBD1. This CDR3 has 14 residues. Unmatched junction bases numbered 6, after V lost 7 bases and J lost 5 bases. Germline V gene lookup returns CDR1 MNHNY and CDR2 SVGAGI (reference sequence). CDR3 loop: CASTRTGLNEKLFF. The CDR3 bases are TGTGCCAGCACCCGGACAGGGCTAAATGAAAAACTGTTTTTT.

This clonotype has more than one count but fewer than ten. The chain links TRBV7-2 to TRBJ2-7, with 12 positions matching TRBD1. Trimming removed 2 bases from V and 9 bases from J; junction bases left unmatched: 11. CDR1 and CDR2 from the germline V gene are SGHTA and FQGNSA. This CDR3 region has 16 residues. CDR3 loop: CASSLPTGTGGAAQYF. CDR3 bases: TGTGCCAGCAGCTTACCTACCGGGACAGGGGGCGCGGCGCAGTACTTC. Full variable domain (remainder filled in from reference TRBV7-2 and TRBJ2-7): GAGVSQSPSNKVTEKGKDVELRCDPISGHTALYWYRQSLGQGLEFLIYFQGNSAPDKSGLPSDRFSAERTGGSVSTLTIQRTQQEDSAVYLCASSLPTGTGGAAQYFGPGTRLTVT.

This clonotype was picked up many times. This chain joins TRBV7-9 and TRBJ1-3; D not certain. Germline V gene sequence: CDR1 SEHNR, CDR2 FQNEAQ (reference sequence). Trimming stripped 3 bases from V and 0 bases from J, with 15 bases between. This CDR3 has 17 amino acids. The CDR3 DNA reads TGTGCCAGCAGCTTGAACGACCCAGCCATCTCTGGAAACACCATATATTTT. Amino acids: CASSLNDPAISGNTIYF. Based on the CDR3 plus reference TRBV7-9 and TRBJ1-3, the full variable domain is DTGVSQNPRHKITKRGQNVTFRCDPISEHNRLYWYRQTLGQGPEFLTYFQNEAQLEKSRLLSDRFSAERPKGSFSTLEIQRTEQGDSAMYLCASSLNDPAISGNTIYFGEGSWLTVV.

This clonotype was detected ten times or more. The gene calls are TRBV3-1 and TRBJ1-3; no firm D call. Trimming pared 4 bases from V and 2 bases from J, leaving 6 bases between. The germline V gene encodes CDR1 LGHDT and CDR2 YNNKEL (reference sequence). The CDR3 covers 13 residues. The CDR3 DNA reads as TGTGCCAGCAGCCCGGGTCCTGGAAACACCATATATTTT. Protein sequence: CASSPGPGNTIYF.

The sample holds many counts of this clonotype. The chain combines TRBV24-1 with TRBJ2-1; 11 bases map to TRBD1. CDR1 and CDR2 (germline): KGHDR, SFDVKD. The V segment lost 3 bases and the J segment 9 bases; nucleotides outside the gene matches: 12. This CDR3 is built from 17 residues. CDR3 in amino acids: CATSDVDRGPAGGEQFF. CDR3 sequence (DNA): TGTGCCACCAGTGATGTGGACAGGGGGCCTGCGGGTGGTGAGCAGTTCTTC.

This clonotype showed up many times. V is TRBV7-9 and J is TRBJ1-6, with 8 bases matching TRBD1. Trimming cost V 4 bases and J 10 bases; bases outside gene matches: 6. This CDR3 is 14 amino acids long. Germline lookup yields CDR1 SEHNR and CDR2 FQNEAQ (reference sequence). The CDR3 is CASSSGQGGSPLHF. In DNA form, the CDR3 reads TGTGCCAGCAGCTCAGGACAGGGAGGGTCACCCCTCCACTTT.

The chain couples TRBV4-1 to TRBJ2-1, with TRBD2 identical over 7 bases. The CDR3 loop spans 14 amino acids. V shed 8 bases, J shed 12 bases, and the junction held 16 bases outside the gene matches. In germline, CDR1 is MGHRA, CDR2 YSYEKL. This chain's CDR3 is CASPSGTTRPGQFF. The CDR3 coding sequence is TGCGCCAGCCCCTCCGGGACTACCCGCCCGGGGCAGTTCTTC.

At least ten counts were recorded for this clonotype. The chain has TRBV30 and TRBJ2-5; tentatively, D is TRBD1 or TRBD2 (5 bases each). This CDR3 region has 14 residues. The germline gives CDR1 GTSNPN, CDR2 SVGIG (reference sequence). Trimming stripped 7 bases from V and 5 bases from J, with 20 bases between. CDR3 DNA sequence: TGTGCCTCCCGAGGGGCAGGGCTGAAGGAGACCCAGTACTTC. This codes for CASRGAGLKETQYF.

This clonotype was counted at least ten times. The chain has TRBV25-1 and TRBJ2-7, with TRBD2 as a possible D gene (5 bases). Trimming removed 2 bases from V and 0 bases from J, with 8 bases in between. The CDR3 has 14 residues. The germline V gene encodes CDR1 MGHDK and CDR2 SYGVNS. The chain's CDR3 is CASSEGGLSYEQYF. Written as DNA, the CDR3 is TGTGCCAGCAGTGAAGGCGGGCTCTCCTACGAGCAGTACTTC.

This clonotype occurred once. A far larger clone is only one base removed, so a read error is likely. Lacking the conserved final phenylalanine or tryptophan, this CDR3 likely reflects a read error. This chain uses TRBV7-3 with TRBJ2-3, with D unresolved. The CDR3 extends over 13 amino acids. Per germline, CDR1 SGHTA and CDR2 FQGTGA. Trimming cost V 5 bases and J 4 bases, with 10 bases left between them. The CDR3 loop reads CASSPKGPDTQYS. In DNA form, the CDR3 reads TGTGCCAGCAGCCCCAAGGGCCCAGATACGCAGTATTCT.

There are many counts of this clonotype. The V and J genes are TRBV4-3 and TRBJ2-1, with D perhaps matching TRBD2 (5 bases). The CDR3 length is 14 residues. CDR1 is LGHNA and CDR2 is YSLEER in the germline V gene. V lost 3 bases and J 7 bases, leaving 13 bases between the germline ends. CDR3 coding DNA: TGCGCCAGCAGCCACGATAAAGCGGAGAATGAGCAGTTCTTC. This gives the protein CASSHDKAENEQFF.

This clonotype has ten or more counts. The gene calls are TRBV11-3 and TRBJ2-3, with D uncertain. There are 13 residues in the CDR3. The germline V and J ends were trimmed by 1 base and 1 base, with 3 bases remaining between them. Germline CDR1 and CDR2: SGHNT and YENEEA. CDR3: CASSLGGTDTQYF. The CDR3 nucleotides are TGTGCCAGCAGCTTAGGCGGCACAGATACGCAGTATTTT.

This clonotype appeared many times. The chain employs TRBV6-2 or TRBV6-3 and TRBJ2-1; D ambiguous. Germline lookup yields CDR1 MNHEY and CDR2 SVGEGT. The CDR3 is made up of 11 amino acids. V was pared by 10 bases and J by 7 bases, with 11 bases between. CDR3 region: CATTQDNEQFF. The CDR3 nucleotides are TGTGCCACCACCCAGGATAATGAGCAGTTCTTC.

This clonotype showed up many times. V and J are TRBV7-8 and TRBJ2-3, with no clear D. The germline V gene has CDR1 SGHVS and CDR2 FQNEAQ. V dropped 6 bases and J dropped 6 bases, with 10 bases sitting between them. The CDR3 sequence is 12 residues long. The CDR3 region is CASSPLQDTQYF. CDR3 sequence (DNA): TGTGCCAGCAGTCCCCTGCAGGATACGCAGTATTTT.

This clonotype was counted at least ten times. V usage is TRBV29-1 and J usage is TRBJ2-1, with D maybe TRBD2 (6 bases). This CDR3 is built from 16 residues. Germline CDR1 is SQVTM and CDR2 is ANQGSEA. The V gene lost 1 base and the J gene lost 0 bases, with 13 bases spanning the gap. The DNA for the CDR3 is TGCAGCGTTGAAGGGGGAAGCGGGCACTCCTACAATGAGCAGTTCTTC. Protein: CSVEGGSGHSYNEQFF.

In this sample, this clonotype turned up many times. The chain couples TRBV29-1 to TRBJ2-1; D may be TRBD2 (7 bases). Germline assignment: CDR1 SQVTM and CDR2 ANQGSEA. V was clipped by 8 bases and J by 5 bases, with 16 bases between them. The CDR3 contains 13 residues. CDR3 in DNA: TGCAGCTCCCGAACGGGGGGCAACAATGAGCAGTTCTTC. This encodes CSSRTGGNNEQFF.

This clonotype showed up many times. The chain uses TRBV28 and TRBJ2-1; D unclear. The CDR3 totals 12 residues. Germline CDR1 and CDR2: MDHEN and SYDVKM. V lost 5 bases and J lost 6, with 8 bases in between. Here the CDR3 reads CASSPYPNEQFF. CDR3 in DNA: TGTGCCAGCAGTCCTTACCCCAATGAGCAGTTCTTC.

This clonotype was detected only a few times. This likely came from a read error, as a far larger clone is one base away. The chain carries TRBV6-2 or TRBV6-3 and TRBJ1-2; no reliable D call. Germline CDR1 and CDR2: MNHEY and SVGEGT. CDR3 length: 13 residues. The CDR3 coding sequence is TGTACCAGCAGTCCGGGTGCTAACTATGGCTACACCTTC. Residues: CTSSPGANYGYTF.

This clonotype was seen repeatedly, ten times or more. The chain employs TRBV29-1 and TRBJ2-7, with D perhaps TRBD1 (6 bases). The germline V gene encodes CDR1 SQVTM and CDR2 ANQGSEA. The CDR3 is 12 amino acids. The V end was cut by 4 bases, the J end by 7 bases, with 14 bases between. In nucleotides, the CDR3 is TGCAGCGTTGGGGACACCACCTGGGAGCAGTACTTC. It translates to CSVGDTTWEQYF.

This clonotype was seen ten or more times. The CDR3 DNA follows: TGTGCCAGCAGCCCCCAGCATAACACTGAAGCTTTCTTT. Amino acids: CASSPQHNTEAFF. The chain has TRBV14 and TRBJ1-1, with D uncertain. Trimming shortened V by 4 bases and J by 2 bases, and 8 bases separated the two germline ends. CDR3 length: 13 residues. Germline V gene data show CDR1 as SGHDN and CDR2 as FVKESK. Full variable domain (outside the CDR3, taken from reference TRBV14 and TRBJ1-1): EAGVTQFPSHSVIEKGQTVTLRCDPISGHDNLYWYRRVMGKEIKFLLHFVKESKQDESGMPNNRFLAERTGGTYSTLKVQPAELEDSGVYFCASSPQHNTEAFFGQGTRLTVV.

The chain is built from TRBV29-1 and TRBJ2-5, with 8 bases lining up with TRBD1. The CDR3 contains 14 residues. Germline V lookup: CDR1 SQVTM, CDR2 ANQGSEA. The V and J ends lost 8 bases and 1 base, in that order; junction bases with no gene match: 9. The CDR3 nucleotides read TGCAGCACCGGGACAGGTATTACCCAAGAGACCCAGTACTTC. This sequence encodes CSTGTGITQETQYF.

Ten or more counts support this clonotype. The V gene is TRBV18, the J gene TRBJ2-3; D ambiguous. Trimming left V 3 bases short and J 1 base short, with 11 bases between. Germline V gives CDR1 KGHSH, CDR2 LQKENI. The CDR3 sequence is 15 residues long. The CDR3 reads CASSPRSYRTDTQYF. CDR3 nucleotide sequence: TGTGCCAGCTCACCTCGGAGCTACCGCACAGATACGCAGTATTTT.

This clonotype has a count of ten or more. The chain combines TRBV2 with TRBJ2-5; D is perhaps TRBD2 (6 bases). This CDR3 has 15 residues. The V end lost 2 bases, the J end lost 0 bases, and 10 bases lay between the germline ends. From germline, CDR1 is SNHLY and CDR2 FYNNEI. The CDR3 DNA is TGTGCCAGCAGTGAATCTAGCGCTTACCAAGAGACCCAGTACTTC. Protein: CASSESSAYQETQYF.

This clonotype was seen at least ten times. The rearrangement uses TRBV10-3 and TRBJ2-5; D perhaps matches TRBD1 (6 bases). CDR1 is ENHRY and CDR2 is SYGVKD in the germline V gene. The germline V and J ends were trimmed by 2 bases and 0 bases, with 10 bases remaining between them. CDR3 size: 15 residues. CDR3: CAISEGRGYQETQYF. For the CDR3, the DNA is TGTGCCATCAGTGAGGGAAGGGGGTACCAAGAGACCCAGTACTTC.

This chain joins TRBV3-1 and TRBJ1-2; D is unresolved. Germline lookup yields CDR1 LGHDT and CDR2 YNNKEL (reference sequence). The CDR3 totals 12 residues. V lost 2 bases to trimming and J lost 8 bases, with 9 bases between them. CDR3 nucleotides: TGTGCCAGCAGCCAATGGCAAACAGGCTACACCTTC. Translation gives CASSQWQTGYTF.